These 18 T cell receptor beta chains were all obtained from the same sample, sequenced in a study of cytomegalovirus exposure and HLA in healthy donors. 13 Jbeta primers and 60 Vbeta primers were used for the PCR. The repertoire was sequenced with immunoSEQ multiplex PCR; TCRdb's copy has only in-frame clones and lacks some. The data show around 130,000 clones, with 85% seen just once and under 7.5% held by the top ten. The sequenced sample consisted of PBMCs. Every receptor here comes from a woman in her 30s in good health and CMV-seropositive.

The chain uses TRBV5-6 and TRBJ2-7, with D maybe TRBD1 (5 bases). Per germline, CDR1 SGHDT and CDR2 YYEEEE. V was cut by 2 bases and J by 0 bases, with 6 bases left in between. The CDR3 spans 13 residues. The DNA of the CDR3 is TGTGCCAGCAGCTTTGACAGCTCCTACGAGCAGTACTTC. It is translated as CASSFDSSYEQYF. Filled out from reference TRBV5-6 and TRBJ2-7, the complete variable domain reads DAGVTQSPTHLIKTRGQQVTLRCSPKSGHDTVSWYQQALGQGPQFIFQYYEEEERQRGNFPDRFSGHQFPNYSSELNVNALLLGDSALYLCASSFDSSYEQYFGPGTRLTVT.

This rearrangement joins TRBV5-4 to TRBJ2-5; no definite D call. TRBJ2-7 explains the end of the DNA better; the J call may be wrong. The CDR3 length is 14 residues. Germline CDR1 is SGHNT and CDR2 is YYREEE (reference sequence). The CDR3 loop is CASSFGGSSYEQYF. CDR3 DNA: TGTGCCAGCAGCTTCGGCGGAAGCTCCTACGAGCAGTACTTC.

The chain uses TRBV14 and TRBJ1-1; D remains ambiguous. Germline V gene sequence: CDR1 SGHDN, CDR2 FVKESK. The V end was cut by 4 bases, the J end by 0 bases, with 6 bases between. CDR3 length equals 13 residues. The CDR3 spells CASSPSMNTEAFF. CDR3 coding DNA: TGTGCCAGCAGCCCCTCTATGAACACTGAAGCTTTCTTT.

V gene TRBV5-1 combines with J gene TRBJ2-1, with a weak D call TRBD2 (6 bases). Germline loops: CDR1 SGHRS, CDR2 YFSETQ. This CDR3 is built from 14 residues. V gave up 0 bases and J gave up 6 bases, with 10 bases separating them. The CDR3 loop reads CASSLVAASNEQFF. In DNA, the CDR3 is TGCGCCAGCAGCTTGGTAGCGGCAAGCAATGAGCAGTTCTTC. Full variable domain (outside the CDR3, taken from reference TRBV5-1 and TRBJ2-1): KAGVTQTPRYLIKTRGQQVTLSCSPISGHRSVSWYQQTPGQGLQFLFEYFSETQRNKGNFPGRFSGRQFSNSRSEMNVSTLELGDSALYLCASSLVAASNEQFFGPGTRLTVL.

V usage is TRBV6-1 and J usage is TRBJ1-1, with TRBD1 matching 10 bases. The V segment lost 6 bases and the J segment 8 bases; nucleotides outside the gene matches: 9. The CDR3 is made up of 14 amino acids. Germline CDR1 is MNHNS and CDR2 is SASEGT. DNA of the CDR3: TGTGCCAGCAGGACCGGGACAGGGGCGACCGAAGCTTTCTTT. Residues: CASRTGTGATEAFF.

The V and J genes are TRBV9 and TRBJ2-7; weak D call: TRBD2 (5 bases). Between the trimmed V and J ends, which lost 0 bases and 3 bases, there was a span of 7 bases. This CDR3 is 13 amino acids long. Germline lookup yields CDR1 SGDLS and CDR2 YYNGEE. In DNA form, the CDR3 reads TGTGCCAGCAGCGTAGCCGGGGACTACGAGCAGTACTTC. It translates to CASSVAGDYEQYF.

The chain recombines TRBV4-2 with TRBJ1-2; no clear D. The V and J ends lost 1 base and 4 bases respectively, with 7 bases between them. Germline CDR1 is LGHNA and CDR2 is YNFKEQ. This CDR3 region has 13 residues. The CDR3 nucleotides are TGTGCCAGCAGCCAAGGATGGAGCTATGGCTACACCTTC. This encodes CASSQGWSYGYTF.

The rearrangement uses TRBV15 and TRBJ2-1; TRBD2 matches 10 bases. V was clipped by 3 bases and J by 6 bases; unmatched bases: 5. Germline assignment: CDR1 LNHNV and CDR2 YYDKDF (reference sequence). The CDR3 loop spans 15 amino acids. CDR3 sequence (DNA): TGTGCCACCAGCAGGCTAGCGGGAGACGGCAATGAGCAGTTCTTC. Encoded protein: CATSRLAGDGNEQFF.

The chain links TRBV7-9 to TRBJ1-5; D might be TRBD1 (5 bases). The CDR3 has 14 residues. Trimming removed 5 bases at V and 7 bases at J, with 15 bases between. In germline, CDR1 is SEHNR, CDR2 FQNEAQ (reference sequence). The CDR3 coding sequence is TGTGCCAGCAGCCCCGGGGAGGGGTACCAGCCCCAGCATTTT. Protein sequence: CASSPGEGYQPQHF.

The genes are TRBV4-2 and TRBJ2-2; 8 bases match TRBD2. The CDR3 length is 15 residues. Losses at the gene ends were 0 bases for V and 6 bases for J; bases not matched to a gene: 3. Germline CDR1 is LGHNA and CDR2 is YNFKEQ. The CDR3 loop is CASSQESGGPGELFF. DNA of the CDR3: TGTGCCAGCAGCCAAGAATCGGGGGGGCCCGGGGAGCTGTTTTTT.

As to this clone: Additional DNA sequences in this sample encode the identical CDR3. The rearrangement links TRBV5-1 to TRBJ1-5, with D unclear. CDR3 length: 15 amino acids. The germline CDR1 and CDR2 sequences are SGHRS and YFSETQ. The ends were cut back, 0 bases at V and 1 base at J, with 8 bases in the middle. The CDR3 region has the DNA TGCGCCAGCAGCTTGGAGGCGGGCAGCAATCAGCCCCAGCATTTT. It is translated as CASSLEAGSNQPQHF.

The rearrangement uses TRBV28 and TRBJ1-2; D remains unclear. V was trimmed by 1 base and J by 2 bases, leaving 11 bases between them. The CDR3 covers 15 residues. Germline values: CDR1 MDHEN, CDR2 SYDVKM. The CDR3 loop reads CASSLLSRENYGYTF. Here the CDR3 DNA reads TGTGCCAGCAGTTTATTGTCGAGGGAGAACTATGGCTACACCTTC.

The chain recombines TRBV5-1 with TRBJ2-7; 9 bases are a match to TRBD1. CDR3 length: 13 amino acids. V shed 4 bases, J shed 3 bases, and the junction held 2 bases outside the gene matches. Germline V gene sequence: CDR1 SGHRS, CDR2 YFSETQ. The CDR3, as DNA: TGCGCCAGCAGCCCGACAGGGGGCTACGAGCAGTACTTC. It translates to CASSPTGGYEQYF.

The chain couples TRBV13 to TRBJ1-1; TRBD1 might be the D (5 bases). This CDR3 region has 14 residues. From germline, CDR1 is PRHDT and CDR2 FYEKMQ (reference sequence). The germline V and J ends were trimmed by 3 bases and 1 base, with 9 bases remaining between them. CDR3 protein: CASSLGGSNTEAFF. The DNA of the CDR3 is TGTGCCAGCAGCTTGGGGGGTTCGAACACTGAAGCTTTCTTT.

The chain recombines TRBV30 with TRBJ2-1; TRBD2 is a possible D gene (5 bases). Per germline, CDR1 GTSNPN and CDR2 SVGIG (reference sequence). The CDR3 loop spans 15 amino acids. V was clipped by 0 bases and J by 10 bases, with 19 bases between them. This CDR3 reads CAWSVLRRGWGEQFF. CDR3 coding DNA: TGTGCCTGGAGTGTACTAAGGCGAGGGTGGGGAGAGCAGTTCTTC. Full variable domain (rest looked up from reference TRBV30 and TRBJ2-1): SQTIHQWPATLVQPVGSPLSLECTVEGTSNPNLYWYRQAAGRGLQLLFYSVGIGQISSEVPQNLSASRPQDRQFILSSKKLLLSDSGFYLCAWSVLRRGWGEQFFGPGTRLTVL.

This clone was seen only once. The rearrangement links TRBV2 to TRBJ2-3; D might be TRBD2 (6 bases). This CDR3 is 14 amino acids long. Trimming removed 8 bases from V and 4 bases from J, with 16 bases in between. CDR1 is SNHLY and CDR2 is FYNNEI in the germline V gene. CDR3 residues: CASRPGTGADTQYF. The CDR3 DNA reads TGTGCCAGCCGTCCCGGGACTGGAGCAGATACGCAGTATTTT.

This chain links TRBV2 with TRBJ1-6, with D unclear. V was shortened by 5 bases and J by 3 bases, with 11 bases between the two germline ends. This CDR3 region has 15 residues. CDR1 and CDR2 from the germline V gene are SNHLY and FYNNEI. The CDR3 bases are TGTGCCAGCAGTTTTGAGACGGGCTATAATTCACCCCTCCACTTT. Translation gives CASSFETGYNSPLHF. The full variable domain, rest sourced from reference TRBV2 and TRBJ1-6, is EPEVTQTPSHQVTQMGQEVILRCVPISNHLYFYWYRQILGQKVEFLVSFYNNEISEKSEIFDDQFSVERPDGSNFTLKIRSTKLEDSAMYFCASSFETGYNSPLHFGNGTRLTVT.

Concerning this clone itself: The same CDR3 is also encoded by other DNA sequences in this sample. This CDR3 reads CASRRGTGSYEQYF. The CDR3, as DNA: TGTGCCAGCCGTAGGGGGACAGGGTCGTACGAGCAGTACTTC. The chain employs TRBV6-5 and TRBJ2-5, with TRBD1 matching 9 bases. The end of the DNA is better explained by TRBJ2-7, so the J call may be wrong. Per germline, CDR1 MNHEY and CDR2 SVGAGI. The CDR3 spans 14 residues.